This TCR beta chain was documented in a study of patients and donors after allogeneic stem cell transplantation. The V gene end was trimmed by 6 bases and the J gene end by 0 bases; junction bases not matched to a gene: 4. The germline V gene encodes CDR1 DFQATT and CDR2 SNEGSKA (reference sequence). The CDR3 is 13 residues long. TCRdb ran MiXCR on the RT-PCR reads and lists one entry per CDR3 protein. The sample holds roughly 200,000 distinct CDR3 sequences; about 38% are singletons and the top ten take around 10%. The chain is built from TRBV20-1 and TRBJ2-7, with 8 bases aligning to TRBD1. The TCR sequence derives from a human donor who was either an allogeneic HSCT recipient or a stem cell or donor lymphocyte infusion donor (not recorded which). It is not recorded whose cells these are; they may come from a transplant donor. Sequencing was carried out using blood, either unsorted or a sorted T cell fraction (not recorded which). The DNA of the CDR3 is TGCAGTGCCGGGACAGGCGGCTCCTACGAGCAGTACTTC. Amino acids: CSAGTGGSYEQYF.